This is a list of T cell receptor beta chains from one sample in a study of metastatic and nonmetastatic thyroid tumors. With MiXCR, TCRdb reprocessed the PCR reads. Of about 35,000 clones listed, under 40% are singletons. The sequenced sample consisted of tumor tissue. Receptors were obtained from a female donor with papillary thyroid cancer or a benign thyroid nodule (not recorded which). Some clones in this sample may be carry-over from other donors' samples. Each CDR3 is given with its conserved first and last residue. Each record gives: V gene, CDR3 protein.

TRBV11-3	CASNQGLRDNEQFF
TRBV6-4	CASSDSEEADTQYF
TRBV6-1	CASSPCGASGANVLTF
TRBV6-1	CASSVDRGFSYEQYF
TRBV6-1	CASSESLGSSPLHF
TRBV4-1	CASSQTGTDSLLYGYTF
TRBV27	CASSLSGGGLNEQYF
TRBV27	CASSYGTSGYEQYF
TRBV4-1	CASSQPWGAGNQPQHF
TRBV24-1	CATSEHKTGNYGYTF
TRBV12-3/TRBV12-4	CASSRTLGDGYTF
TRBV24-1	CATSAGRDHTGELFF
TRBV6-5	CASSSFAGSARYNEQFF
TRBV12-3/TRBV12-4	CASSFGRAGYTF
TRBV2	CASSADTIYEQYF